This T cell receptor (beta chain) was captured in a study of T cells in localized non-small cell lung cancer (dated by TCRdb to the early 2020s). As for the study more broadly: The study examined T cell repertoires in a few hundred patients with early-stage NSCLC and compared tumors with uninvolved tumor-adjacent lungs. All 240 or so NSCLC patients in the cohort were treatment-naive and had localized lung tumors that were resected. Of the NSCLC patients, 120 to 150 were male and about a hundred were female, and the mean age was about 69 years. Broad study findings and their caveats: Uninvolved tumor-adjacent lung showed the highest T cell clonality, higher than tumor, which suggests more focused antigenic responses in the uninvolved tumor-adjacent lung. Because the study design was exploratory, TCR variables were selected using unadjusted p-values without false-discovery rate correction. Longer overall survival was associated with higher blood T cell density, whereas shorter survival was associated with higher adjacent-lung clonality. Because multi-region tumor sequencing was not done, intratumor heterogeneity could not be ruled out. A median of roughly 58 of the top 100 tumor clones were detected in paired uninvolved adjacent lung, and 25 to 35 of these tumor clones were also found among the top 100 clones of the paired uninvolved adjacent lung.

A remark on this clone: What this receptor recognizes is not known. Base-call qualities are not available, and no considerably larger clone is one nucleotide away.

CDR1 SGDLS and CDR2 YYNGEE were looked up in the germline V gene. The CDR3 contains 14 residues, cysteine and phenylalanine counted. CDR3 DNA only is kept here, 42 bases in frame from base 1. The V and J ends are trimmed by 4 bases and 6 bases, leaving 13 bases between them. The immunoSEQ Assay was used to sequence TCR beta CDR3 regions from DNA. On the study's bioinformatics: To compute T cell density, TCR beta template counts were normalized to usable DNA, which was estimated by amplifying housekeeping genes. Richness was estimated with the preseqR package, extrapolating to 400,000 templates for PBMC samples and 120,000 templates for tissue samples. Clonality was calculated as one minus Pielou's evenness. Tissue-enriched TCRs were identified through differential abundance testing performed on productive amino-acid clonotypes, with a minimum total count of 5 and an alpha of 0.1. Repertoire overlap between compartments was quantified with the Jaccard Index and Morisita Overlap Index. GLIPH grouped TCR beta CDR3s together with public tetramer-defined viral CDR3s, and a viral motif had to include at least three viral sequences and also show V-gene enrichment. TCRdb took this table from immuneACCESS and kept in-frame rearrangements with V and J called. Such tables lack part of the clones; where checked against another copy, unresolved V genes explain under half of the gap, and the rest is unexplained. V and J calls and clone size are copied from that table; D and trimming were computed from the DNA. The sample contains about 43,000 clones, 90% to 95% of them found a single time. The ten biggest clones cover over 9.5% of the sample.

At diagnosis, tumor, uninvolved tumor-adjacent lung and peripheral blood were collected and then preserved as a mix of FFPE and fresh-frozen material. For TCR repertoire profiling, blood samples were analyzed as peripheral blood mononuclear cells. Recombination connected TRBV9 to TRBJ2-2, with a tentative D call of TRBD1 or TRBD2, each matching 6 bases. This receptor was identified in a woman aged 35 to 75 with stage II lung adenocarcinoma. Sequenced here: PBMCs, sampled before any cancer treatment. The CDR3: CASSLRGAAGELFF. In nucleotide form, the sequence is TGTGCCAGCAGCTTGAGGGGGGCGGCCGGGGAGCTGTTTTTT.